The text below deals with one T cell receptor (beta chain). What it binds is not known. The CDR3 consists of 16 residues. Trimming at V came to 6 bases and at J to 3 bases, leaving 14 bases not matched to a gene. In germline, CDR1 is MNHEY, CDR2 SMNVEV (reference sequence). The data were produced by immunoSEQ multiplex PCR, yet TCRdb's version contains in-frame clones alone and is incomplete. Here the sample spans around 450,000 clones, about nine tenths being singletons. This sample is drawn from a study of Ad26.COV2.S vaccination and SARS-CoV-2 variants. Overall study findings and caveats: Analytic work on TCR breadth and depth might have understated the full extent of total T cell responses. Considerable breadth of spike-specific CD8+ and CD4+ T cell responses has reportedly been documented following vaccination. Vaccine recipients had higher spike-specific TCR breadth than placebo recipients.

The treatment denotes: around 19 received Ad26.COV2.S at low or high dose, single or two shots; 5 received placebo; per-sample allocation not given. Sampling was performed 63 days after the first vaccine or placebo injection. Immunization relied on an Ad26 vector, which expressed Wuhan-strain SARS-CoV-2 spike. The source material was peripheral blood, sampled in a trial of Ad26.COV2.S vaccine versus placebo. The chain employs TRBV27 and TRBJ2-7, with 7 bases identical to TRBD2. This clonotype originated in a person between 18 and 65 years old who received the Ad26.COV2.S COVID-19 vaccine or a placebo. The CDR3 bases are TGTGCCAGCAGCCCCTCTCCGCTAGCGGAAGACTACGAGCAGTACTTC. As protein: CASSPSPLAEDYEQYF.